What follows are 28 T cell receptor beta chains derived from one specimen sequenced in a study of response to subunit inactivated influenza vaccine. MiXCR was run by TCRdb on the RT-PCR reads, yielding one entry per CDR3 protein. The sample holds 650,000 to 800,000 distinct CDR3 sequences, approximately 15% seen once. Sequencing used PBMCs from blood, obtained 14 to 15 days before vaccination. These receptor sequences come from a man aged 45-65 years who received an inactivated influenza vaccine.

This clonotype was counted a few times. The gene calls are TRBV5-1 and TRBJ2-1, with 8 bases lining up with TRBD1. Per germline, CDR1 SGHRS and CDR2 YFSETQ. V lost 5 bases to trimming and J lost 6 bases; unmatched junction nucleotides: 10. The CDR3 has 15 amino acids. The DNA of the CDR3 is TGCGCCAGCAGTTATACGGGACAGGCAAGCAATGAGCAGTTCTTC. This gives the protein CASSYTGQASNEQFF.

There are a few counts of this clonotype. The chain employs TRBV20-1 and TRBJ2-5, with D uncertain. This CDR3 has 13 amino acids. Germline V gene sequence: CDR1 DFQATT, CDR2 SNEGSKA (reference sequence). Trimming cost V 5 bases and J 3 bases, with 13 bases left between them. CDR3 coding DNA: TGCAGTGCTTCGACCGGGCGCAAAGAGACCCAGTACTTC. This sequence encodes CSASTGRKETQYF.

This clonotype was observed a handful of times. The chain links TRBV14 to TRBJ2-2; TRBD2 might be the D (6 bases). The V gene lost 3 bases and the J gene lost 4 bases, with 18 bases spanning the gap. In germline, CDR1 is SGHDN, CDR2 FVKESK. This CDR3 region has 17 residues. The CDR3 loop is CASSQSVGAAGTGELFF. In DNA, the CDR3 is TGTGCCAGCAGCCAGTCAGTCGGGGCAGCGGGCACCGGGGAGCTGTTTTTT.

A few counts support this clonotype. The chain has TRBV6-2 or TRBV6-3 and TRBJ1-5; no clear D. This CDR3 has 18 residues. The V end was cut by 0 bases, the J end by 7 bases, with 22 bases between. The germline V gene encodes CDR1 MNHEY and CDR2 SVGEGT. CDR3 sequence reads: CASSYSRRFENSGQPQHF. The CDR3 DNA reads as TGTGCCAGCAGTTACTCGCGGCGCTTCGAAAACAGTGGGCAGCCCCAGCATTTT.

This clonotype was observed many times. CDR3 sequence reads: CASSTASSGNTIYF. CDR3 coding DNA: TGTGCCAGCAGCACAGCCAGCTCTGGAAACACCATATATTTT. The gene calls are TRBV12-3 or TRBV12-4 and TRBJ1-3, with D hard to call. This CDR3 comprises 14 residues. V lost 6 bases and J 0 bases, leaving 9 bases between the germline ends.

A note on this clonotype: With a much larger clone just one base away, this may be a read error. The chain couples TRBV24-1 to TRBJ2-2; 7 bases match TRBD1. Per germline, CDR1 KGHDR and CDR2 SFDVKD. The CDR3 spans 13 residues. The CDR3 region is CTTSATGIGELFF. The CDR3 DNA sequence: TGTACCACCAGTGCGACAGGGATCGGGGAGCTGTTTTTT.

This clonotype was counted only a few times. This rearrangement joins TRBV7-9 to TRBJ2-4, with 7 bases fitting TRBD2. V was clipped by 0 bases and J by 1 base; unmatched bases: 0. This CDR3 region has 15 residues. CDR1 and CDR2 from the germline V gene are SEHNR and FQNEAQ (reference sequence). The CDR3 reads CASSLAGGAKNIQYF. As DNA, the CDR3 is TGTGCCAGCAGCTTAGCGGGAGGGGCCAAAAACATTCAGTACTTC.

The CDR3 sequence: CSVTASYNEQFF. The CDR3 DNA reads TGCAGCGTTACAGCCTCCTACAATGAGCAGTTCTTC. The genes are TRBV29-1 and TRBJ2-1, with unresolved D. V dropped 5 bases and J dropped 0 bases, with 5 bases sitting between them. The germline CDR1 and CDR2 sequences are SQVTM and ANQGSEA. CDR3 size: 12 residues.

This clonotype occurred many times. This rearrangement joins TRBV4-1 to TRBJ2-3, with 10 bases fitting TRBD1. This CDR3 has 16 residues. V gave up 4 bases and J gave up 5 bases; unmatched junction bases: 9. Germline V gene data show CDR1 as MGHRA and CDR2 as YSYEKL. The CDR3 nucleotides read TGCGCCAGCAGCCGCCTGACAGGGGGCGGTGGAGATACGCAGTATTTT. It encodes CASSRLTGGGGDTQYF.

The chain couples TRBV4-3 to TRBJ2-1; D possibly corresponds to TRBD2 (6 bases). Germline assignment: CDR1 LGHNA and CDR2 YSLEER. This CDR3 region has 16 residues. The V end was cut by 1 base, the J end by 6 bases, with 16 bases between. CDR3 region: CASSQVVGSSTNEQFF. CDR3 DNA sequence: TGCGCCAGCAGCCAAGTTGTCGGGAGCTCTACCAATGAGCAGTTCTTC.

This clonotype has a handful of counts. This chain joins TRBV28 and TRBJ1-4; TRBD1 aligns across 8 bases. Germline V lookup: CDR1 MDHEN, CDR2 SYDVKM. J gave up 8 bases and V 5 bases, and 10 bases lay outside the gene matches. This CDR3 is built from 15 residues. Here the CDR3 reads CASSEGQGRGEKLFF. The CDR3, as DNA: TGTGCCAGCAGTGAAGGACAGGGCCGAGGGGAAAAACTGTTTTTT.

This clonotype was counted only a few times. The gene calls are TRBV27 and TRBJ2-3; D is unresolved. This CDR3 contains 16 residues. Germline CDR1 reads MNHEY; CDR2 reads SMNVEV (reference sequence). The germline V and J ends were trimmed by 0 bases and 4 bases, with 14 bases remaining between them. CDR3 nucleotides: TGTGCCAGCAGTTTATCTTTAAGCCCCTCGGCAGATACGCAGTATTTT. Translating it yields CASSLSLSPSADTQYF.

This clonotype was seen a few times. The chain employs TRBV18 and TRBJ1-2; no clear D gene. The CDR3 length is 13 residues. From germline, CDR1 is KGHSH and CDR2 LQKENI. Trimming removed 2 bases from V and 2 bases from J, with 6 bases in between. The CDR3 spells CASSPELNYGYTF. The CDR3 nucleotides read TGTGCCAGCTCACCAGAATTGAACTATGGCTACACCTTC.

The chain joins TRBV6-2 or TRBV6-3 to TRBJ1-1; 9 nucleotides agree with TRBD1. CDR1 is MNHEY and CDR2 is SVGEGT in the germline V gene. The CDR3 is 14 residues long. Trimming at V came to 6 bases and at J to 5 bases, leaving 7 bases not matched to a gene. The CDR3 here is CASRRGQGPTEAFF. CDR3 nucleotides: TGTGCCAGCAGACGGGGACAGGGTCCTACTGAAGCTTTCTTT.

This clonotype has more than one count but fewer than ten. The chain uses TRBV7-9 and TRBJ2-1; 8 nucleotides match TRBD1. The CDR3 is 13 residues long. Germline V gene lookup returns CDR1 SEHNR and CDR2 FQNEAQ (reference sequence). V lost 6 bases to trimming and J lost 7 bases; unmatched junction nucleotides: 5. DNA of the CDR3: TGTGCCAGCAGTAGACAGGGGCGGAATGAGCAGTTCTTC. Translating gives CASSRQGRNEQFF.

The chain uses TRBV6-5 and TRBJ2-5; D may be TRBD2 (5 bases). V shed 0 bases and J shed 2 bases, with 10 bases lying between them. Germline-derived CDR1 and CDR2 are MNHEY and SVGAGI. The CDR3 spans 15 residues. The CDR3 reads CASSYSRARQETQYF. The CDR3 DNA reads as TGTGCCAGCAGTTACTCGAGGGCTAGGCAAGAGACCCAGTACTTC.

This clonotype has at least ten counts. A read error may account for a junction end that differs from germline. The chain joins TRBV7-7 to TRBJ2-2; D is unclear. Per the germline V gene, CDR1 is SSHAT and CDR2 is FNYEAQ (reference sequence). This CDR3 has 14 residues. This CDR3 is CASSLSTNTGELFF. The DNA for the CDR3 is TGTGCTAGCAGCTTAAGCACGAACACCGGGGAGCTGTTTTTT.

This sequence joins TRBV6-6 and TRBJ2-3; D might be TRBD2 (7 bases). The CDR3 runs to 12 residues. V was trimmed by 8 bases and J by 6 bases, leaving 12 bases between them. CDR1 MNHNY and CDR2 SVGAGI come from the germline V gene (reference sequence). CDR3 sequence reads: CASRGADDTQYF. The CDR3 DNA follows: TGTGCCAGCCGGGGGGCGGACGATACGCAGTATTTT.

This clonotype was seen a handful of times. The chain is built from TRBV28 and TRBJ2-7, with 11 bases matching TRBD1. With V trimmed by 7 bases and J by 2 bases, 7 bases remained unmatched. The CDR3 has 15 residues. Germline V gene sequence: CDR1 MDHEN, CDR2 SYDVKM. DNA of the CDR3: TGTGCCAGCACTCAACTGGGACAGGGGGCCTACGAGCAGTACTTC. It codes for CASTQLGQGAYEQYF.

This clonotype was counted at least ten times. The chain joins TRBV12-3 or TRBV12-4 to TRBJ2-7; D gene uncertain. The V gene lost 5 bases and the J gene lost 6 bases, with 5 bases spanning the gap. The CDR3 spans 10 residues. The CDR3 sequence is CASSGSEQYF. CDR3 in DNA: TGTGCCAGCAGTGGCAGCGAGCAGTACTTC.

The chain couples TRBV5-1 to TRBJ2-1; tentative D call: TRBD1 (6 bases). The CDR3 is 15 amino acids. Trimming took 4 bases from V and 6 from J, leaving 17 bases between them. Germline V lookup: CDR1 SGHRS, CDR2 YFSETQ. The CDR3 nucleotides read TGCGCCAGCAGCCAGACAGGACGAAAGGTCAATGAGCAGTTCTTC. Amino acid sequence: CASSQTGRKVNEQFF.

The rearrangement joins TRBV5-1 to TRBJ2-7; TRBD2 matches at 7 bases. V trimming: 1 base; J trimming: 6 bases; junction bases outside the gene matches: 4. The CDR3 runs 13 residues. The germline gives CDR1 SGHRS, CDR2 YFSETQ. The CDR3 DNA sequence: TGCGCCAGCAGCTTGCTAGCGGAGGGCGAGCAGTACTTC. It specifies CASSLLAEGEQYF.

Only a few counts were recorded for this clonotype. V is TRBV7-8 and J is TRBJ1-4, with D tentatively TRBD1 (6 bases). The CDR3 runs 15 residues. Trimming took 3 bases from V and 3 from J, leaving 11 bases between them. Per the germline V gene, CDR1 is SGHVS and CDR2 is FQNEAQ. The CDR3 region has the DNA TGTGCCAGCAGCTTTCGGACAGCCTCTAATGAAAAACTGTTTTTT. This translates into CASSFRTASNEKLFF.

This clonotype was counted only a few times. The genes are TRBV20-1 and TRBJ2-7, with 12 bases matching TRBD2. The CDR3 contains 19 residues. V gave up 3 bases and J gave up 0 bases; unmatched junction bases: 15. The V gene's germline CDR1 is DFQATT and CDR2 SNEGSKA (reference sequence). The DNA of the CDR3 is TGCAGTGCTAGTAAGATAGGGACTAGCGGGTTTCTTAGCTCCTACGAGCAGTACTTC. Residues: CSASKIGTSGFLSSYEQYF.

This clonotype was recorded a few times. The chain recombines TRBV20-1 with TRBJ2-1, with D perhaps TRBD2 (7 bases). This CDR3 spans 19 amino acids. From germline, CDR1 is DFQATT and CDR2 SNEGSKA (reference sequence). With 1 base removed from V and 0 bases from J, the gap between germline ends came to 22 bases. DNA for the CDR3: TGCAGTGCTAGAGTGAGGGGGGGAGGCGGGTCGAGCTCCTACAATGAGCAGTTCTTC. Amino acid sequence: CSARVRGGGGSSSYNEQFF.

This clonotype was seen a few times. CDR3: CASSVGVGGTDTQYF. The DNA of the CDR3 is TGTGCCAGCAGCGTGGGAGTTGGGGGCACAGATACGCAGTATTTT. V gene TRBV9 combines with J gene TRBJ2-3, with TRBD2 as a possible D gene (5 bases). The germline V and J ends were trimmed by 2 bases and 1 base, with 11 bases remaining between them. There are 15 residues in the CDR3. The germline V gene encodes CDR1 SGDLS and CDR2 YYNGEE.

Regarding this clonotype: This may come from a read error, since a much larger clone is one base off. The chain recombines TRBV3-1 with TRBJ2-7; D is possibly TRBD2 (6 bases). Germline CDR1 is LGHDT and CDR2 is YNNKEL (reference sequence). The CDR3 is made up of 17 amino acids. The CDR3 sequence is CASTQDNQGLGKYEQYF. The CDR3, as DNA: TGTGCCAGCACCCAAGATAATCAGGGACTGGGAAAGTACGAGCAGTACTTC.

This sequence joins TRBV28 and TRBJ1-5; TRBD1 aligns across 7 bases. V lost 10 bases to trimming and J lost 4 bases; unmatched junction nucleotides: 7. Germline loops: CDR1 MDHEN, CDR2 SYDVKM. CDR3 length: 13 residues. The CDR3 loop reads CATLDRDNQPQHF. CDR3 bases: TGTGCCACCCTAGACAGGGATAATCAGCCCCAGCATTTT.